The 16 T cell receptor beta chains below were found in one sample sequenced in a study of blood T cell repertoires in COVID-19 (TCRdb year 2020). The library was produced with the immunoSEQ multiplex PCR assay. The clones in this table, taken by TCRdb from immuneACCESS, are in-frame only. Not every clone is retained; where verified, under half of the shortfall comes from an unresolved V gene, and the cause of the rest is unknown. The sample table contains around 240,000 clones; only one count was recorded for roughly 88% of them. The top ten clones comprise 1.9% of the sample. The source material was PBMCs or T cells enriched from blood (not recorded which). These receptors all stem from a woman aged 50 to 60 who had recovered from COVID-19.

The chain couples TRBV5-1 to TRBJ1-4; TRBD1 might be the D (5 bases). The CDR3 spans 14 residues. Germline V gene sequence: CDR1 SGHRS, CDR2 YFSETQ. With 0 bases removed from V and 5 bases from J, the gap between germline ends came to 8 bases. The CDR3 DNA reads TGCGCCAGCAGCTTGGCGGGGGGGAATGAAAAACTGTTTTTT. Translation gives CASSLAGGNEKLFF.

The rearrangement joins TRBV2 to TRBJ2-7; possibly TRBD2 for D (5 bases). The CDR3 covers 12 residues. V was pared by 8 bases and J by 5 bases, with 13 bases between. Germline V gives CDR1 SNHLY, CDR2 FYNNEI. The CDR3 loop reads CASGEMTHEQYF. CDR3 DNA sequence: TGTGCCAGCGGGGAGATGACCCACGAGCAGTACTTC.

The chain carries TRBV5-1 and TRBJ2-1; D is perhaps TRBD1 (5 bases). Trimming stripped 1 base from V and 5 bases from J, with 13 bases between. This CDR3 region has 15 residues. Per germline, CDR1 SGHRS and CDR2 YFSETQ. Here the CDR3 DNA reads TGCGCCAGCAGCTTGCTTGAAGGGGTCGACAATGAGCAGTTCTTC. It encodes CASSLLEGVDNEQFF.

CDR3 in DNA: TGTGCCACCACAGCTATGGGAACTGGGGAGATTCCAGATACGCAGTATTTT. Protein product: CATTAMGTGEIPDTQYF. This sequence joins TRBV7-8 and TRBJ2-3; tentatively, D is TRBD2 (5 bases). The CDR3 has 17 amino acids. Germline CDR1 is SGHVS and CDR2 is FQNEAQ. V dropped 10 bases and J dropped 4 bases, with 27 bases sitting between them.

This chain links TRBV28 with TRBJ2-3; 15 nucleotides line up with TRBD2. Trimming cost V 6 bases and J 4 bases; bases outside gene matches: 11. The germline V gene encodes CDR1 MDHEN and CDR2 SYDVKM. The CDR3 is 18 residues long. CDR3 region: CASSPLGTSGRLPDTQYF. In DNA, the CDR3 is TGTGCCAGCAGCCCTCTGGGGACTAGCGGGAGGCTTCCAGATACGCAGTATTTT. Supplemented by reference TRBV28 and TRBJ2-3, the full variable domain reads DVKVTQSSRYLVKRTGEKVFLECVQDMDHENMFWYRQDPGLGLRLIYFSYDVKMKEKGDIPEGYSVSREKKERFSLILESASTNQTSMYLCASSPLGTSGRLPDTQYFGPGTRLTVL.

The rearrangement joins TRBV11-2 to TRBJ1-4; 9 bases map to TRBD1. Trimming cost V 3 bases and J 6 bases; bases outside gene matches: 5. The CDR3 is 15 amino acids. Germline V lookup: CDR1 SGHAT, CDR2 FQNNGV. This chain's CDR3 is CASSFRGDRDEKLFF. The DNA for the CDR3 is TGTGCCAGCAGCTTTAGGGGGGACAGGGATGAAAAACTGTTTTTT.

The table lists this clone with a count of one. J is TRBJ2-2 and V is TRBV2; D possibly corresponds to TRBD1 (6 bases). Trimming pared 6 bases from V and 1 base from J, leaving 15 bases between. The CDR3 contains 16 residues. CDR1 and CDR2 (germline): SNHLY, FYNNEI. Here the CDR3 DNA reads TGTGCCAGCAGACCTACAGGGAAACGGAACACCGGGGAGCTGTTTTTT. Encoded protein: CASRPTGKRNTGELFF.

The genes are TRBV5-1 and TRBJ2-2; D gene uncertain. CDR3 length: 12 amino acids. The germline CDR1 and CDR2 sequences are SGHRS and YFSETQ. V was pared by 4 bases and J by 7 bases, with 8 bases between. CDR3 amino acids: CASSIAIGELFF. As DNA, the CDR3 is TGCGCCAGCAGCATAGCTATCGGGGAGCTGTTTTTT.

This clone was seen only once. The rearrangement uses TRBV6-5 and TRBJ2-1, with 9 bases fitting TRBD1. CDR1 is MNHEY and CDR2 is SVGAGI in the germline V gene. Germline trimming cut 6 bases from V and 3 bases from J; bases unmatched to any gene: 6. The CDR3 totals 15 residues. CDR3 nucleotide sequence: TGTGCCAGCAGAAGGGACAGGGCTGGCTACAATGAGCAGTTCTTC. Its protein product is CASRRDRAGYNEQFF.

This clone has just one count. J is TRBJ2-3 and V is TRBV19, with 12 nucleotides matching TRBD2. CDR3 length equals 16 residues. V lost 7 bases, J lost 5 bases, and 10 bases stayed unmatched. CDR1 and CDR2 from the germline V gene are LNHDA and SQIVND (reference sequence). CDR3 amino acids: CASTRKASGRVDTQYF. The CDR3 DNA reads TGTGCCAGTACCAGAAAGGCTAGCGGGAGGGTAGATACGCAGTATTTT. The complete variable domain, with remaining parts taken from reference TRBV19 and TRBJ2-3, reads DGGITQSPKYLFRKEGQNVTLSCEQNLNHDAMYWYRQDPGQGLRLIYYSQIVNDFQKGDIAEGYSVSREKKESFPLTVTSAQKNPTAFYLCASTRKASGRVDTQYFGPGTRLTVL.

V gene TRBV5-1 combines with J gene TRBJ2-5, with 7 bases fitting TRBD2. The V and J ends lost 0 bases and 4 bases, in that order; junction bases with no gene match: 18. This CDR3 spans 19 amino acids. The germline V gene encodes CDR1 SGHRS and CDR2 YFSETQ. DNA of the CDR3: TGCGCCAGCAGCTTGGCCGGCGGGGGAGTGCGTTCGGATCGAGAGACCCAGTACTTC. Translating gives CASSLAGGGVRSDRETQYF.

The chain recombines TRBV27 with TRBJ2-5; TRBD2 matches at 14 bases. The CDR3 sequence is 17 residues long. Germline values: CDR1 MNHEY, CDR2 SMNVEV (reference sequence). V shed 5 bases and J 4 bases; nucleotides not matched to a gene: 9. Here the CDR3 DNA reads TGTGCCAGCAGTCCCAGGACTAGCGGGAGGATGGGAGAGACCCAGTACTTC. The encoded protein is CASSPRTSGRMGETQYF.

The chain carries TRBV4-1 and TRBJ2-7; D gene ambiguous. The germline V and J ends were trimmed by 1 base and 1 base, with 14 bases remaining between them. The CDR3 consists of 16 residues. The germline gives CDR1 MGHRA, CDR2 YSYEKL. The CDR3 loop reads CASSQVAGGTSYEQYF. DNA of the CDR3: TGCGCCAGCAGCCAAGTCGCTGGCGGTACATCCTACGAGCAGTACTTC.

The V gene is TRBV27, the J gene TRBJ1-2, with 7 bases fitting TRBD1. Trimming cost V 2 bases and J 8 bases; bases outside gene matches: 5. CDR1 and CDR2 (germline): MNHEY, SMNVEV (reference sequence). The CDR3 sequence is 13 residues long. This chain's CDR3 is CASSLDRARGYTF. The CDR3 DNA sequence: TGTGCCAGCAGTTTAGACAGGGCCAGGGGCTACACCTTC.

The rearrangement uses TRBV2 and TRBJ2-7, with D perhaps TRBD1 (6 bases). Germline loops: CDR1 SNHLY, CDR2 FYNNEI. CDR3 size: 13 residues. Trimming took off 3 bases at V and 2 bases at J, with 8 bases between the two ends. Written as DNA, the CDR3 is TGTGCCAGCAGTGACAGGGGTGCCTACGAGCAGTACTTC. Its protein is CASSDRGAYEQYF. The full variable domain, its missing parts supplied by reference TRBV2 and TRBJ2-7, is EPEVTQTPSHQVTQMGQEVILRCVPISNHLYFYWYRQILGQKVEFLVSFYNNEISEKSEIFDDQFSVERPDGSNFTLKIRSTKLEDSAMYFCASSDRGAYEQYFGPGTRLTVT.

V is TRBV7-9 and J is TRBJ1-1; TRBD1 might be the D (5 bases). CDR3 size: 14 residues. CDR1 and CDR2 (germline): SEHNR, FQNEAQ (reference sequence). The germline V and J ends were trimmed by 6 bases and 3 bases, with 14 bases remaining between them. The CDR3 sequence: CASRPSGEYTEAFF. CDR3 DNA: TGTGCCAGCAGACCCTCGGGGGAATACACTGAAGCTTTCTTT.